This TCR beta chain came from a study of PD-1 blockade in classical Hodgkin lymphoma (dated by TCRdb to 2020 to 2022). About the full investigation: Nivolumab dosing was 3 mg/kg intravenously every 2 weeks, continuing until either disease progression or unacceptable toxicity. To define a peripheral blood immune signature of response to PD-1 blockade in classical Hodgkin lymphoma, the study combined TCR beta sequencing with CyTOF.

Worth noting for this clone: Its specific antigen is unknown. No much larger clone exists at a distance of one base, and base qualities are not known.

Its CDR3 holds 17 amino acids, cysteine through phenylalanine. Only the CDR3 portion is preserved as DNA: 51 bases, with reading frame beginning at the first base. V is pared back by 4 bases and J by 0 bases, with 15 bases lying between the germline termini. CDR1 is given as KGHSH and CDR2 as LQKENI, both from the germline V gene. Overall study outcomes, separate from this receptor: Lower diversity was seen in patients whose nivolumab began less than 1 year after ASCT, and these patients were left out of later analyses so that immune reconstitution would not confound the results. The study was restricted to a single clinical trial cohort, and the causes of repertoire differences, possibly disease activity or prior therapy, were left undefined. Trial patients with a complete response had baseline diversity similar to that of newly diagnosed patients, while partial responders and progressors had significantly lower diversity. Baseline TCR diversity was reported to be lower in newly diagnosed patients than in healthy donors, and even lower in relapsed/refractory patients. A significant rise by C4D1 was seen in CD4+ but not CD8+ TCR diversity (p=0.0027 vs p=0.16), with the rise being most apparent in complete responders (p=0.02).

The Qiagen DNeasy kit was used to extract genomic DNA from unsorted PBMCs and from the negatively selected CD4+ and CD8+ fractions. TCR beta CDR3 regions were amplified by immunoSEQ multiplex PCR using primers annealing to V and J segments. A synthetic immune receptor repertoire was used to minimize amplification bias, and any remaining bias was removed computationally after sequencing. In the authors' own workflow: Custom Python scripts were used to quantify repertoire diversity as the Shannon entropy index. The unsorted, CD4+ and CD8+ repertoires were each analyzed separately, with the exception of combined analyses, where CD4+ and CD8+ sequences were merged in silico. A clone counted as expanded when the clone's frequency after treatment rose at least 2-fold relative to C1D1, and clones undetected at baseline were given a pseudocount of 0.5. Singleton clones were defined as clones with 0 or 1 copy at C1D1, and non-singleton clones were defined as clones with 2 or more copies. Clones expanded in unsorted samples were assigned a CD4+, CD8+ or unknown annotation through matching of protein sequences in sorted samples from the same patient. Wilcoxon tests on paired samples were used to test changes in diversity from C1D1 to C4D1. In TCRdb, the immuneACCESS table is reduced to in-frame sequences with V and J assigned. These tables do not hold every clone; where another copy was compared, an unresolved V gene accounts for under half, and the others remain unexplained. The D gene and trimming were derived from the DNA, and the V and J assignments and clone size from that table. Present in this sample are some 100,000 clones, 90% to 95% of which were seen just once. Of the sample, approximately 2% falls within the top ten clones.

In the paper's terms, the time point label means: cycle 4 day 1 (C4D1), after six to seven weeks of nivolumab. Every trial patient had relapsed after autologous stem cell transplantation, and cohorts A, B and C differed in prior brentuximab vedotin exposure. A total of approximately 51 patients with relapsed/refractory classical Hodgkin lymphoma made up the trial cohort, and each patient's best overall response was complete response, partial response or progressive disease. Single-agent nivolumab was administered to trial patients in the multi-cohort phase II CheckMate 205 trial. An independent review committee assessed best overall response by applying the 2007 International Working Group response criteria. PBMCs from the trial were collected at three points: immediately before nivolumab initiation (C1D1), and during therapy at cycle 2 day 1 and cycle 4 day 1. Peripheral blood was collected in 8 mL Vacutainer Cell Preparation Tubes, from which PBMCs were isolated by centrifugation and then cryopreserved.

The source was peripheral blood mononuclear cells (PBMCs), collected before the fourth cycle of nivolumab. The receptor chain draws on TRBV18 and TRBJ2-2; confidence is insufficient to name the D gene. The source of this sequence is a human donor with classical Hodgkin lymphoma. CDR3 sequence: CASSLAPFPANTGELFF. The nucleotide sequence is TGTGCCAGCTCACTTGCCCCGTTCCCTGCGAACACCGGGGAGCTGTTTTTT.